These 8 T cell receptor beta chains originate from one sample sequenced in a study of T-cell reconstitution after alpha-beta-depleted transplantation in children. Preparation of the TCRbeta library used unique molecular identifiers. In TCRdb, the PCR reads were re-called with MiXCR into one record per CDR3 protein. The sample carries about 97,000 distinct CDR3 sequences, 4.5% to 7.5% recorded once. The sample in question was PBMCs, mostly from graft donor cells, obtained 60 days after TCRalphabeta/CD19-depleted stem cell transplant. These receptor sequences come from a female patient aged 2 to 10 who had a stem cell transplant for Fanconi anemia, so the T cells may come from the graft donor.

This clonotype was detected ten times or more. The chain carries TRBV11-2 and TRBJ2-2; D is unresolved. V lost 0 bases and J lost 0, with 14 bases in between. CDR1 is SGHAT, CDR2 FQNNGV, per germline. This CDR3 has 18 residues. The CDR3 DNA follows: TGTGCCAGCAGCTTAGAACCGGGCCTTTTATCGAACACCGGGGAGCTGTTTTTT. This codes for CASSLEPGLLSNTGELFF.

This clonotype was recorded at least ten times. The rearrangement links TRBV7-3 to TRBJ2-1; perhaps TRBD2 as D (6 bases). Trimming cost V 1 base and J 5 bases, with 12 bases left between them. CDR1 is SGHTA, CDR2 FQGTGA, per germline. The CDR3 is 15 residues long. CDR3 residues: CASSLNGRGNNEQFF. The CDR3 nucleotides read TGTGCCAGCAGCTTAAACGGGAGAGGGAACAATGAGCAGTTCTTC.

V usage is TRBV28 and J usage is TRBJ1-5, with a tentative D call TRBD1 (5 bases). CDR1 MDHEN and CDR2 SYDVKM come from the germline V gene. V dropped 3 bases and J dropped 7 bases, with 13 bases sitting between them. The CDR3 runs to 14 residues. CDR3 nucleotide sequence: TGTGCCAGCAGTTTGGGGGTGCTGGGGCAGCCCCAGCATTTT. Amino acid sequence: CASSLGVLGQPQHF.

The sample holds a few counts of this clonotype. This rearrangement joins TRBV7-9 to TRBJ1-5, with D unclear. V was clipped by 2 bases and J by 11 bases, with 10 bases between them. The CDR3 runs to 12 residues. The V gene's germline CDR1 is SEHNR and CDR2 FQNEAQ (reference sequence). The CDR3 region is CASSLKGKAQHF. The DNA of the CDR3 is TGTGCCAGCAGCTTAAAAGGGAAGGCCCAGCATTTT.

Worth noting for this clonotype: This sequence may be a read error, since a much larger clone differs from it by one base. The chain recombines TRBV28 with TRBJ1-5; no firm D call. This CDR3 has 15 residues. The germline CDR1 and CDR2 sequences are MDHEN and SYDVKM. The CDR3 sequence is CACSPLKYSNQPQHF. The CDR3 DNA reads TGTGCCTGCAGTCCCCTTAAATATAGCAATCAGCCCCAGCATTTT. Combining the CDR3 with reference TRBV28 and TRBJ1-5 gives the whole variable domain DVKVTQSSRYLVKRTGEKVFLECVQDMDHENMFWYRQDPGLGLRLIYFSYDVKMKEKGDIPEGYSVSREKKERFSLILESASTNQTSMYLCACSPLKYSNQPQHFGDGTRLSIL.

This clonotype was found many times. The chain recombines TRBV7-2 with TRBJ2-5, with D possibly TRBD2 on 5 matching bases. V was pared by 3 bases and J by 4 bases, with 9 bases between. The CDR3 totals 13 residues. CDR1 SGHTA and CDR2 FQGNSA come from the germline V gene. CDR3 in amino acids: CASSFRAVETQYF. CDR3 sequence (DNA): TGTGCCAGCAGCTTTCGAGCGGTAGAGACCCAGTACTTC.

In this sample, this clonotype turned up many times. The chain recombines TRBV11-3 with TRBJ2-3, with 7 bases fitting TRBD2. The ends lost 4 bases at V and 2 bases at J; junction bases unmatched: 6. This CDR3 comprises 15 residues. Germline-derived CDR1 and CDR2 are SGHNT and YENEEA. The chain's CDR3 is CASSWGTTSTDTQYF. The DNA for the CDR3 is TGTGCCAGCAGCTGGGGGACTACCTCCACAGATACGCAGTATTTT.

This clonotype was seen repeatedly, ten times or more. The chain is built from TRBV28 and TRBJ2-5, with 8 nucleotides matching TRBD2. The CDR3 is made up of 17 amino acids. In germline, CDR1 is MDHEN, CDR2 SYDVKM. V shed 6 bases and J 2 bases; nucleotides not matched to a gene: 14. CDR3 region: CASSQTGTRKTQETQYF. The CDR3 coding sequence is TGTGCCAGCAGCCAAACCGGGACTAGAAAGACGCAAGAGACCCAGTACTTC.